This entry is about one T cell receptor (beta chain). Trimming stripped 8 bases from V and 0 bases from J, with 8 bases between. CDR3 length: 12 amino acids. The germline CDR1 and CDR2 sequences are KGHSH and LQKENI. The data were obtained in a study of control samples from healthy donors and cancer patients. Using immunoSEQ multiplex PCR, the repertoire was profiled, and TCRdb retains in-frame clones only, with some absent. This sample has some 100,000 clones, with more than 90% found just once. The chain employs TRBV18 and TRBJ2-7; a possible D gene is TRBD1 (5 bases). The sequencing sample was made of blood. This receptor was identified in a human donor in good health. The donor label of this sample is uncertain. The CDR3 spells CASGALSYEQYF. For the CDR3, the DNA is TGTGCCAGCGGGGCCCTCTCCTACGAGCAGTACTTC.